A single T cell receptor (beta chain) is shown here with its context. Its target is unknown. As defined, naive CD8 cells were CD45RO-negative and positively selected for CCR7, with terminally differentiated effector memory CD45RA+ cells excluded. This sample was taken from a study of shared clonotypes between healthy human individuals. Study-level points and caveats: Depth of sequencing was expected to influence donor clonotype sharing. Across a few donors, naive CD4 shared 5% to 6.5%, naive CD8 3.5% to 4%, memory CD4 more than 2%, memory CD8 about 0.4%.

TCRdb keeps only in-frame clones here, not all; method: immunoSEQ multiplex PCR. The sample yields under 2,000,000 clones, just under 95% seen once. The receptor was derived from a man younger than 35 in good health. Sequencing was done on a sample of naive CD8+ T cells sorted from blood.

The CDR3 coding sequence is TGTGCCAGCAGCTTAGTTGAAGGAATACAAGAGACCCAGTACTTC. It is translated as CASSLVEGIQETQYF. The chain uses TRBV7-9 and TRBJ2-5; D remains unclear. From germline, CDR1 is SEHNR and CDR2 FQNEAQ (reference sequence). This CDR3 is built from 15 residues. V was trimmed by 1 base and J by 2 bases, leaving 11 bases between them.